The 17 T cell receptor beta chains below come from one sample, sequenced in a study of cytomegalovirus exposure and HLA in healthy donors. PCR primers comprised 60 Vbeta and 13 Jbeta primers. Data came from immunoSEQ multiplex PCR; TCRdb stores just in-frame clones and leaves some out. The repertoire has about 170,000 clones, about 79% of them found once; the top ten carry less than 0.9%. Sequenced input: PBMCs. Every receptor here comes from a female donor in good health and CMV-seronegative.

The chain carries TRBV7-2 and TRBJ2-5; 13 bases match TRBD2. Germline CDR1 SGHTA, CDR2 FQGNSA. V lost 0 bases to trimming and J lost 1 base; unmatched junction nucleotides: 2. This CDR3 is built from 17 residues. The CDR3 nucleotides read TGTGCCAGCAGCTTAGCGGGACTAGCGGGGACCCAAGAGACCCAGTACTTC. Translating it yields CASSLAGLAGTQETQYF.

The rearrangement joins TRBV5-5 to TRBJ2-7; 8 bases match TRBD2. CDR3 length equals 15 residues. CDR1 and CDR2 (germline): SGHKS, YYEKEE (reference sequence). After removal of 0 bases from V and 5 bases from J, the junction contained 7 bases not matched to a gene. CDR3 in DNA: TGTGCCAGCAGCTTGGTCCAGACTAGCGTTAACGAGCAGTACTTC. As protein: CASSLVQTSVNEQYF.

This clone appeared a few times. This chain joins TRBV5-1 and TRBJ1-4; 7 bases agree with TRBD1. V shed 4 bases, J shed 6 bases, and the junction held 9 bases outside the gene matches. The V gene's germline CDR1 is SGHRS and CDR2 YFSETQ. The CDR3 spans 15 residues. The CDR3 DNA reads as TGCGCCAGCAGCCCCAACTCCGGGACAGATGAAAAACTGTTTTTT. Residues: CASSPNSGTDEKLFF.

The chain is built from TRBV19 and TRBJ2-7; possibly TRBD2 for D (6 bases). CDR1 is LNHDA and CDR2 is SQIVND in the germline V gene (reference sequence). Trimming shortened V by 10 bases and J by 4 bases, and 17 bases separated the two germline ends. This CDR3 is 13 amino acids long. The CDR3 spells CATSEAPGYEQYF. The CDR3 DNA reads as TGTGCCACTAGCGAAGCCCCGGGGTACGAGCAGTACTTC.

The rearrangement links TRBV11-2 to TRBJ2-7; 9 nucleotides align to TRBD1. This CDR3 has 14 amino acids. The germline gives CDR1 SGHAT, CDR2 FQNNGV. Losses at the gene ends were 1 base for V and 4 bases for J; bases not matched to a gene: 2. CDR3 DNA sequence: TGTGCCAGCAGCTTAGTCGGACAGGGGTACGAGCAGTACTTC. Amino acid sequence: CASSLVGQGYEQYF.

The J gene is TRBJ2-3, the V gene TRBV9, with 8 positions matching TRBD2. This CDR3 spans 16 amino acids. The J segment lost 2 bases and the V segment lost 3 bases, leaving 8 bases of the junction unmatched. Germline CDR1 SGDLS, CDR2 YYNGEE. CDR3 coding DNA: TGTGCCAGCAGCGCGACTAGCGCCTCCTCCACAGATACGCAGTATTTT. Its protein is CASSATSASSTDTQYF.

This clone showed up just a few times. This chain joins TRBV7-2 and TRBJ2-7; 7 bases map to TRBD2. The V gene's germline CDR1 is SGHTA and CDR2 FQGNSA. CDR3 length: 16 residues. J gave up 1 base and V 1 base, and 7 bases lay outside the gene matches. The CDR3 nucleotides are TGTGCCAGCAGCTTAGAAGCGGGACTTTCTTCCTACGAGCAGTACTTC. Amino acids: CASSLEAGLSSYEQYF.

The CDR3 DNA reads TGTGCCAGCAGCCGATATAGGGGGTACGAGCAGTACTTC. Translated, it gives CASSRYRGYEQYF. The chain is built from TRBV2 and TRBJ2-7, with D possibly matching TRBD1 (6 bases). The CDR3 runs 13 residues. Germline V gives CDR1 SNHLY, CDR2 FYNNEI. Trimming took 6 bases from V and 4 from J, leaving 13 bases between them.

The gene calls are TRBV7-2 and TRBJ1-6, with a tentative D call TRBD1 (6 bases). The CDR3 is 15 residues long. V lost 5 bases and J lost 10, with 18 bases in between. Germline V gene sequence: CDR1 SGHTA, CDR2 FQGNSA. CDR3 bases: TGTGCCAGCAGCCAGACAGCAGGGGTTCGATCACCCCTCCACTTT. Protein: CASSQTAGVRSPLHF.

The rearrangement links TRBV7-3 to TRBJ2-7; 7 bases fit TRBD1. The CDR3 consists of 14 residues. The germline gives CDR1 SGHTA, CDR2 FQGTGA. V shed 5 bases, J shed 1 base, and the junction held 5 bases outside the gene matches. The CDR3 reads CASSPTGSSYEQYF. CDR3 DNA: TGTGCCAGCAGCCCGACAGGGTCTTCCTACGAGCAGTACTTC.

CDR3 sequence: CASSRGGLAGGGEQFF. The CDR3 DNA is TGCGCCAGCAGCCGAGGGGGTCTAGCGGGAGGGGGCGAGCAGTTCTTC. The chain has TRBV4-1 and TRBJ2-1; 12 bases align to TRBD2. Germline trimming cut 4 bases from V and 10 bases from J; bases unmatched to any gene: 11. From germline, CDR1 is MGHRA and CDR2 YSYEKL. This CDR3 has 16 amino acids.

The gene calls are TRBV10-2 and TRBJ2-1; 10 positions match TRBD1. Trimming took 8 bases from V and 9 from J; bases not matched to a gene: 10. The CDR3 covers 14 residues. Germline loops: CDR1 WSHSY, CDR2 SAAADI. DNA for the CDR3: TGCGCCAGCGCAGACAGGGGGCTCGGGGCTGAGCAGTTCTTC. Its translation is CASADRGLGAEQFF.

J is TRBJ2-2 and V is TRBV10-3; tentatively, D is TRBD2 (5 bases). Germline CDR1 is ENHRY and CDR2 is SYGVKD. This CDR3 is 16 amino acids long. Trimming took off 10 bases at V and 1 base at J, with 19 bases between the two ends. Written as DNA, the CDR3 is TGTGCCACGTGGAAGGTGACCGGAGGGAACACCGGGGAGCTGTTTTTT. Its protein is CATWKVTGGNTGELFF.

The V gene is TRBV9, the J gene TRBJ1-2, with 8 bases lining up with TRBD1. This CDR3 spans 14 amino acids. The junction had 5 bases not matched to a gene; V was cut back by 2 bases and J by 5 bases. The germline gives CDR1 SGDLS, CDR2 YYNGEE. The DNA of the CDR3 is TGTGCCAGCAGCGTTCAAACAGGGGGGTATGGCTACACCTTC. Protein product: CASSVQTGGYGYTF.

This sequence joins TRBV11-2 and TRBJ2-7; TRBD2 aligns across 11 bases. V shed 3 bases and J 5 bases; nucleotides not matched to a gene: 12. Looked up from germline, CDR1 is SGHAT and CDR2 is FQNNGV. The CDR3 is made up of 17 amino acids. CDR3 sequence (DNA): TGTGCCAGCAGCTTTAATCACGTGGCTAGCGGGAGGAACGAGCAGTACTTC. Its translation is CASSFNHVASGRNEQYF.

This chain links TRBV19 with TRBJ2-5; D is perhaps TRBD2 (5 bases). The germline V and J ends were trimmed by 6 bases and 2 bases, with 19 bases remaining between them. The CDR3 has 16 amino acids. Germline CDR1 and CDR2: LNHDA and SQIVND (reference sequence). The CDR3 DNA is TGTGCCAGTAGCTCGCTTCGTACCGGGGTGCAAGAGACCCAGTACTTC. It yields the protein CASSSLRTGVQETQYF.

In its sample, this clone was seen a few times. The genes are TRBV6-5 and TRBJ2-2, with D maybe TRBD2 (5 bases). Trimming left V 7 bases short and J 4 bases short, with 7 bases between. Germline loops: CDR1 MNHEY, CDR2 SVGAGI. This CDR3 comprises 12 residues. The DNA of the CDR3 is TGTGCCAGCAACCGGGGCACCGGGGAGCTGTTTTTT. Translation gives CASNRGTGELFF.